This entry describes one T cell receptor beta chain. The record originates from a study of blood T cell repertoires in COVID-19. With V trimmed by 4 bases and J by 7 bases, 11 bases remained unmatched. The CDR3 has 16 residues. The germline CDR1 and CDR2 sequences are LNHDA and SQIVND (reference sequence). Living in roughly 25 US areas, the participants were between about 18 and 95 years of age. Per the original data handling: The authors estimated nucleated cell counts from reference gene primer amplification. Clones were sequenced by immunoSEQ multiplex PCR, and TCRdb holds only the in-frame ones, with some missing. That table supplies the V and J calls and clone size; D and trimming were determined from the DNA. The sample comprises about 140,000 clones, 60% to 80% of which are singletons, and roughly 2.9% rests with the top ten.

The source material was PBMCs or T cells enriched from blood (not recorded which). The gene calls are TRBV19 and TRBJ1-2, with 11 bases identical to TRBD1. The receptor was derived from a woman aged 45-65 years who had recovered from COVID-19. CDR3 DNA sequence: TGTGCCAGTAGTAAGGATTTCGGACAGGGGGCGCCTGGCTACACCTTC. Translating it yields CASSKDFGQGAPGYTF.